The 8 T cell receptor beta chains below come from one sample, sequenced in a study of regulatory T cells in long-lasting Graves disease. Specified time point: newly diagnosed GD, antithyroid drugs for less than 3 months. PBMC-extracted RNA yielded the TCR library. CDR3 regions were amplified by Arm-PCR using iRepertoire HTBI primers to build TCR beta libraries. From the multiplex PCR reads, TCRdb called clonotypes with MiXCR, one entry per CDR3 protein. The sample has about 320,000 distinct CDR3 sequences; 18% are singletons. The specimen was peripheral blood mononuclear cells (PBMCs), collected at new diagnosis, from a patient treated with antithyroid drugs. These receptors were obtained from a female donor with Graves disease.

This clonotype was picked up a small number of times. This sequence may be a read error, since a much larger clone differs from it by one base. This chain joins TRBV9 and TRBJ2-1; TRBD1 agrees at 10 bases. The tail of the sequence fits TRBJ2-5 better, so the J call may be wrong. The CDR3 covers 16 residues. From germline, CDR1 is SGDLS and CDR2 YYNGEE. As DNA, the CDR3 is TGTGTCAGCAGCGTAGGACAGGGGGGACTCCAAGAGACCCAGTACTTC. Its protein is CVSSVGQGGLQETQYF.

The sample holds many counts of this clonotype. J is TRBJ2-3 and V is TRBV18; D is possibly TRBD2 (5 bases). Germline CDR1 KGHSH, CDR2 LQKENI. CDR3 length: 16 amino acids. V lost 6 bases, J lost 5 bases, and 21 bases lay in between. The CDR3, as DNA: TGTGCCAGCTCCTCAGCCTTTTTTAACCGGGAAGATACGCAGTATTTT. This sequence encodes CASSSAFFNREDTQYF.

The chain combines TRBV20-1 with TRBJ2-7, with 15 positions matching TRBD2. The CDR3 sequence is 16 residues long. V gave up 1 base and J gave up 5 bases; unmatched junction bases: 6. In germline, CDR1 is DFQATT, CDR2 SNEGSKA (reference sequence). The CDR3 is CSARVGTSGRLDEQYF. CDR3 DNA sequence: TGCAGTGCTAGAGTCGGGACTAGCGGGAGGTTGGACGAGCAGTACTTC.

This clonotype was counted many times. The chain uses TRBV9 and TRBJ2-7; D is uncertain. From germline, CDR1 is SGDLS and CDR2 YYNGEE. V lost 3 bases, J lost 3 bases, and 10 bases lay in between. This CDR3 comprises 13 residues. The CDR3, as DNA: TGTGCCAGCAGCGGTGACATATACTACGAGCAGTACTTC. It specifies CASSGDIYYEQYF.

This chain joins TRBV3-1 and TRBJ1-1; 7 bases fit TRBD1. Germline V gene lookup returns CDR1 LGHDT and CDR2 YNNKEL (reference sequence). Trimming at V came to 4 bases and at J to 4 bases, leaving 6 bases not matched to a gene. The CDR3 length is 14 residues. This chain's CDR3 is CASSLARGPTEAFF. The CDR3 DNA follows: TGTGCCAGCAGCCTTGCAAGGGGGCCCACTGAAGCTTTCTTT.

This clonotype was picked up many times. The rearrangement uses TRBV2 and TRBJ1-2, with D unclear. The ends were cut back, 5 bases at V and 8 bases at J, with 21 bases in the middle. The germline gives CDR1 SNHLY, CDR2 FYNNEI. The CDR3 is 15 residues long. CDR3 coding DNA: TGTGCCAGCAGTCCCGCAGGCGGGGTACTCGAGGGCTACACCTTC. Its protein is CASSPAGGVLEGYTF.

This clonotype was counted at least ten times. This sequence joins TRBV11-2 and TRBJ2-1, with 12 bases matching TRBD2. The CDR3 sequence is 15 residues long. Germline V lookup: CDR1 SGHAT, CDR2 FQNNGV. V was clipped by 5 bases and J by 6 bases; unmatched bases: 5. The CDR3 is CASSRTSGEANEQFF. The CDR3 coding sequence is TGTGCCAGCAGCCGGACTAGCGGGGAGGCCAATGAGCAGTTCTTC.

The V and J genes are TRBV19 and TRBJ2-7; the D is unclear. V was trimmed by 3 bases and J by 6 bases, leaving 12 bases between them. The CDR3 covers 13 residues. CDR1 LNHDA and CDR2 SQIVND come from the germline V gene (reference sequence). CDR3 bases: TGTGCCAGTAGTATCCATGGGGATGGCGAGCAGTACTTC. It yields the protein CASSIHGDGEQYF.